A single sample is the source of the 30 T cell receptor beta chains below, sequenced in a study of blood T cell repertoires in COVID-19. Libraries were prepared by immunoSEQ multiplex PCR; TCRdb keeps only in-frame clonotypes and omits some of them. The sample holds approximately 80,000 clones; about 86% are singletons and the top ten take around 40%. The source material was peripheral blood. These receptors came from an elderly man with acute or convalescent COVID-19.

This chain joins TRBV7-9 and TRBJ2-7, with 7 bases matching TRBD1. This CDR3 has 14 residues. V lost 4 bases and J lost 2; bases outside the gene matches: 5. Germline loops: CDR1 SEHNR, CDR2 FQNEAQ (reference sequence). CDR3 sequence: CASSWGQPPYEQYF. CDR3 in DNA: TGTGCCAGCAGCTGGGGACAGCCTCCCTACGAGCAGTACTTC.

The chain couples TRBV28 to TRBJ2-2; no reliable D call. The germline V and J ends were trimmed by 2 bases and 9 bases, with 4 bases remaining between them. Germline V gives CDR1 MDHEN, CDR2 SYDVKM. The CDR3 is 11 amino acids. CDR3 in amino acids: CASSLTRELFF. The CDR3 DNA is TGTGCCAGCAGTTTAACTCGGGAGCTGTTTTTT.

V is TRBV4-2 and J is TRBJ1-4; D remains unclear. The CDR3 runs to 14 residues. V lost 0 bases and J lost 13, with 15 bases in between. The V gene's germline CDR1 is LGHNA and CDR2 YNFKEQ. The CDR3 region has the DNA TGTGCCAGCAGCCAAGACTCGACCATGAGGAGACTGTTTTTT. Its translation is CASSQDSTMRRLFF.

The V gene is TRBV28, the J gene TRBJ2-1; TRBD2 matches at 13 bases. V lost 5 bases to trimming and J lost 0 bases; unmatched junction nucleotides: 10. This CDR3 is built from 19 residues. CDR1 MDHEN and CDR2 SYDVKM come from the germline V gene. The CDR3, as DNA: TGTGCCAGCAGTGGAACTAGCGGGAGGGGAACCTTCTCCTACAATGAGCAGTTCTTC. Amino acid sequence: CASSGTSGRGTFSYNEQFF.

This chain uses TRBV3-1 (or the pseudogene TRBV3-2) with TRBJ1-3; TRBD1 might be the D (6 bases). Trimming stripped 3 bases from V and 0 bases from J, with 15 bases between. Germline CDR1 and CDR2: LGHDT and YNNKEL (reference sequence). The CDR3 extends over 17 amino acids. CDR3 nucleotide sequence: TGTGCCAGCAGCCAGCTCTACAGGGTGAGCTCTGGAAACACCATATATTTT. It translates to CASSQLYRVSSGNTIYF.

The J gene is TRBJ1-6, the V gene TRBV7-2, with 8 bases fitting TRBD1. Trimming removed 4 bases from V and 6 bases from J; junction bases left unmatched: 2. The CDR3 runs to 14 residues. Per germline, CDR1 SGHTA and CDR2 FQGNSA. The CDR3 sequence: CASSSQGANSPLHF. The CDR3 DNA reads TGTGCCAGCAGCTCCCAGGGGGCTAATTCACCCCTCCACTTT.

This clone was seen a handful of times. The chain has TRBV30 and TRBJ1-6; TRBD1 matches 8 bases. Unmatched junction bases numbered 4, after V lost 5 bases and J lost 7 bases. This CDR3 comprises 13 residues. Germline values: CDR1 GTSNPN, CDR2 SVGIG (reference sequence). As DNA, the CDR3 is TGTGCCTGGCGCCGGACAGGGAATTCACCCCTCCACTTT. This encodes CAWRRTGNSPLHF. Complete variable domain (other parts from reference TRBV30 and TRBJ1-6): SQTIHQWPATLVQPVGSPLSLECTVEGTSNPNLYWYRQAAGRGLQLLFYSVGIGQISSEVPQNLSASRPQDRQFILSSKKLLLSDSGFYLCAWRRTGNSPLHFGNGTRLTVT.

The V gene is TRBV18, the J gene TRBJ2-7, with D possibly matching TRBD1 (5 bases). The CDR3 covers 13 residues. The V and J ends lost 3 bases and 3 bases respectively, with 9 bases between them. Germline loops: CDR1 KGHSH, CDR2 LQKENI. CDR3 bases: TGTGCCAGCTCACCGTATGACAGCTACGAGCAGTACTTC. This encodes CASSPYDSYEQYF. Full variable domain (rest looked up from reference TRBV18 and TRBJ2-7): NAGVMQNPRHLVRRRGQEARLRCSPMKGHSHVYWYRQLPEEGLKFMVYLQKENIIDESGMPKERFSAEFPKEGPSILRIQQVVRGDSAAYFCASSPYDSYEQYFGPGTRLTVT.

The genes are TRBV5-1 and TRBJ2-7, with TRBD2 identical over 7 bases. The CDR3 is 14 amino acids. Trimming took 1 base from V and 4 from J; bases not matched to a gene: 5. Germline values: CDR1 SGHRS, CDR2 YFSETQ. The CDR3 reads CASSLSTSEYEQYF. The CDR3 DNA is TGCGCCAGCAGCTTGAGCACTAGCGAATACGAGCAGTACTTC.

The J gene is TRBJ1-2, the V gene TRBV12-3 or TRBV12-4; no definite D call. V was pared by 3 bases and J by 6 bases, with 8 bases between. The CDR3 has 12 residues. CDR3 nucleotide sequence: TGTGCCAGCAGTTTCAACAGAAATGGCTACACCTTC. Amino acid sequence: CASSFNRNGYTF.

Only a few counts were recorded for this clone. This chain connects TRBV3-1 (or the pseudogene TRBV3-2) to TRBJ2-3, with 7 nucleotides matching TRBD2. The CDR3 covers 15 residues. Germline CDR1 and CDR2: LGHDT and YNNKEL (reference sequence). V shed 1 base, J shed 2 bases, and the junction held 3 bases outside the gene matches. In DNA, the CDR3 is TGTGCCAGCAGCCAAGTGGGGGGGACCACAGATACGCAGTATTTT. It yields the protein CASSQVGGTTDTQYF.

This clone appeared a single time. The chain employs TRBV10-2 and TRBJ2-1; 11 bases fit TRBD2. V shed 7 bases and J 6 bases; nucleotides not matched to a gene: 2. Looked up from germline, CDR1 is WSHSY and CDR2 is SAAADI. The CDR3 runs 13 residues. CDR3 sequence (DNA): TGCGCCAGCACCCTAGCGGGAGGCAATGAGCAGTTCTTC. Its protein product is CASTLAGGNEQFF.

This chain connects TRBV6-5 to TRBJ2-6, with D possibly being TRBD1 (5 bases). Looked up from germline, CDR1 is MNHEY and CDR2 is SVGAGI. The CDR3 spans 15 residues. V gave up 7 bases and J gave up 0 bases, with 10 bases separating them. The CDR3 region is CASKDTFSGANVLTF. The CDR3 nucleotides read TGTGCCAGCAAGGACACTTTCTCTGGGGCCAACGTCCTGACTTTC.

The V gene is TRBV6-2 or TRBV6-3, the J gene TRBJ2-5, with TRBD2 matching over 11 bases. The V and J ends lost 0 bases and 4 bases, in that order; junction bases with no gene match: 10. The V gene's germline CDR1 is MNHEY and CDR2 SVGEGT. This CDR3 has 18 amino acids. In DNA form, the CDR3 reads TGTGCCAGCAGTTACTCACCGGGACTAGCGGCCCGTTCAGAGACCCAGTACTTC. Amino acid sequence: CASSYSPGLAARSETQYF.

Written as DNA, the CDR3 is TGTGCCAGCAGCCCCAGGGGCGGCAAAGAGACCCAGTACTTC. Its translation: CASSPRGGKETQYF. The chain recombines TRBV11-3 with TRBJ2-5; TRBD1 is a possible D gene (6 bases). CDR3 size: 14 residues. Germline V gene data show CDR1 as SGHNT and CDR2 as YENEEA. With 5 bases removed from V and 3 bases from J, the gap between germline ends came to 13 bases.

J is TRBJ1-2 and V is TRBV28; D remains ambiguous. V gave up 4 bases and J gave up 4 bases, with 10 bases separating them. The CDR3 loop spans 13 amino acids. Germline V CDR1 and CDR2: MDHEN, SYDVKM. The CDR3 nucleotides read TGTGCCAGCAGTTCGACTCCGAGCTATGGCTACACCTTC. This translates into CASSSTPSYGYTF.

The gene calls are TRBV28 and TRBJ1-5; D is perhaps TRBD1 (6 bases). The CDR3 totals 12 residues. Per the germline V gene, CDR1 is MDHEN and CDR2 is SYDVKM. V shed 11 bases and J shed 7 bases, with 15 bases lying between them. The chain's CDR3 is CAAAGGGQPQHF. The CDR3 nucleotides read TGTGCCGCGGCGGGGGGCGGGCAGCCCCAGCATTTT.

V and J are TRBV14 and TRBJ2-4, with 7 bases matching TRBD2. CDR3 length: 14 amino acids. Per germline, CDR1 SGHDN and CDR2 FVKESK. J lost 10 bases, V lost 1 base, and 7 bases had no gene match. The CDR3 loop reads CASSQGLASGIQYF. For the CDR3, the DNA is TGTGCCAGCAGCCAAGGACTAGCCTCCGGGATTCAGTACTTC. The full variable domain, in which reference TRBV14 and TRBJ2-4 provide the parts outside the CDR3, is EAGVTQFPSHSVIEKGQTVTLRCDPISGHDNLYWYRRVMGKEIKFLLHFVKESKQDESGMPNNRFLAERTGGTYSTLKVQPAELEDSGVYFCASSQGLASGIQYFGAGTRLSVL.

The V gene is TRBV7-8, the J gene TRBJ2-1, with 12 positions matching TRBD2. This CDR3 contains 15 residues. V dropped 3 bases and J dropped 8; count of bases not matched to a gene: 5. Germline CDR1 is SGHVS and CDR2 is FQNEAQ. CDR3 coding DNA: TGTGCCAGCAGCTTCGGGACTAGCGGGCACGATGAGCAGTTCTTC. This sequence encodes CASSFGTSGHDEQFF. Full variable domain (remainder filled in from reference TRBV7-8 and TRBJ2-1): GAGVSQSPRYKVAKRGQDVALRCDPISGHVSLFWYQQALGQGPEFLTYFQNEAQLDKSGLPSDRFFAERPEGSVSTLKIQRTQQEDSAVYLCASSFGTSGHDEQFFGPGTRLTVL.

CDR3 region: CASSQDRGSYNEQFF. The DNA of the CDR3 is TGTGCCAGCAGCCAAGACAGGGGATCCTACAATGAGCAGTTCTTC. The chain recombines TRBV6-5 with TRBJ2-1; 8 bases line up with TRBD1. CDR1 is MNHEY, CDR2 SVGAGI, per germline. The CDR3 is made up of 15 amino acids. The J segment lost 1 base and the V segment lost 6 bases, leaving 5 bases of the junction unmatched.

This rearrangement joins TRBV2 to TRBJ1-5; 8 bases are shared with TRBD1. Germline V CDR1 and CDR2: SNHLY, FYNNEI. Unmatched junction bases numbered 5, after V lost 3 bases and J lost 7 bases. The CDR3 sequence is 14 residues long. As DNA, the CDR3 is TGTGCCAGCAGTGATTGGGACAGGCTGCAGCCCCAGCATTTT. Its translation: CASSDWDRLQPQHF.

The sample holds one count of this clone. The chain uses TRBV18 and TRBJ2-3; 9 nucleotides match TRBD1. V lost 4 bases and J lost 3; bases outside the gene matches: 5. Germline V gene data show CDR1 as KGHSH and CDR2 as LQKENI. The CDR3 is 15 amino acids. Here the CDR3 DNA reads TGTGCCAGCTCACGCGGGACAGGGAAGACAGATACGCAGTATTTT. Amino acid sequence: CASSRGTGKTDTQYF.

The chain links TRBV2 to TRBJ2-2, with 9 bases that match TRBD1. Per the germline V gene, CDR1 is SNHLY and CDR2 is FYNNEI. The CDR3 length is 15 residues. Trimming cost V 5 bases and J 1 base; bases outside gene matches: 2. The CDR3 loop reads CASSTGGLNTGELFF. CDR3 DNA sequence: TGTGCCAGCAGTACAGGGGGCTTGAACACCGGGGAGCTGTTTTTT.

The chain has TRBV7-8 and TRBJ1-4; no definite D call. Germline CDR1 is SGHVS and CDR2 is FQNEAQ. V dropped 0 bases and J dropped 7 bases, with 6 bases sitting between them. CDR3 length equals 13 residues. The CDR3 DNA follows: TGTGCCAGCAGCTTAGCTCACGGTGAAAAACTGTTTTTT. Translation gives CASSLAHGEKLFF.

The chain uses TRBV29-1 and TRBJ2-1, with 10 bases identical to TRBD1. The CDR3 contains 14 residues. V was clipped by 7 bases and J by 8 bases; unmatched bases: 11. Looked up from germline, CDR1 is SQVTM and CDR2 is ANQGSEA. This CDR3 reads CSAVFWDRGDEQFF. CDR3 DNA sequence: TGCAGCGCCGTGTTTTGGGACAGGGGCGATGAGCAGTTCTTC.

This chain links TRBV3-1 (or the pseudogene TRBV3-2) with TRBJ1-4; TRBD1 is a possible D gene (6 bases). V was clipped by 6 bases and J by 6 bases, with 14 bases between them. This CDR3 region has 14 residues. Germline-derived CDR1 and CDR2 are LGHDT and YNNKEL (reference sequence). CDR3 coding DNA: TGTGCCAGCAGTGTCAGGGGATTGGATGAAAAACTGTTTTTT. Encoded protein: CASSVRGLDEKLFF.

The chain joins TRBV30 to TRBJ1-6; the D is unclear. Germline CDR1 reads GTSNPN; CDR2 reads SVGIG (reference sequence). This CDR3 has 15 residues. The V end was cut by 3 bases, the J end by 2 bases, with 11 bases between. CDR3 sequence (DNA): TGTGCCTGGAGCGGACCGGGGACCTATAATTCACCCCTCCACTTT. Protein sequence: CAWSGPGTYNSPLHF.

CDR3 residues: CASSAGYDQPQHF. The CDR3 region has the DNA TGTGCCAGCAGTGCAGGTTACGATCAGCCCCAGCATTTT. The chain is built from TRBV6-4 and TRBJ1-5, with D unresolved. CDR3 length: 13 amino acids. CDR1 is MRHNA, CDR2 SNTAGT, per germline. Trimming removed 4 bases from V and 5 bases from J, with 9 bases in between.

CDR3 region: CSVWTGGKTQYF. The CDR3 DNA follows: TGCAGCGTCTGGACAGGGGGCAAGACCCAGTACTTC. V gene TRBV29-1 combines with J gene TRBJ2-5, with 11 bases identical to TRBD1. This CDR3 contains 12 residues. CDR1 and CDR2 (germline): SQVTM, ANQGSEA. V dropped 6 bases and J dropped 6; count of bases not matched to a gene: 3.

The chain employs TRBV19 and TRBJ1-2; tentative D call: TRBD1 (5 bases). Trimming removed 5 bases at V and 2 bases at J, with 15 bases between. There are 15 residues in the CDR3. Germline V gene sequence: CDR1 LNHDA, CDR2 SQIVND (reference sequence). The CDR3 region is CASSSRQWANYGYTF. CDR3 nucleotides: TGTGCCAGTAGTTCCCGACAGTGGGCAAACTATGGCTACACCTTC.